This TCR beta chain stems from a study of T cell responses to AZD1222 COVID-19 vaccine. Overall study: Second-dose intervals of approximately 4 or approximately 12 weeks were pooled. General study findings and limits: Baseline testing showed seropositivity in only a handful of AZD1222 recipients. Nearly half of spike-specific TCRs reportedly go after variant regions that carry no mutations. Repertoires in all cases were sampled only once the peak T cell response had passed.

In its sample, this clone was seen once. What it binds is not known. Generated by immunoSEQ multiplex PCR, the TCRdb table keeps only in-frame clones and is missing some. The sample lists 110,000 to 150,000 clones; about 94% were seen once. Germline assignment: CDR1 PRHDT and CDR2 FYEKMQ (reference sequence). The CDR3 has 17 residues. J was trimmed by 0 bases and V by 0 bases; bases with no gene match: 6. The sequenced sample was peripheral blood, obtained on day 0 of AZD1222 vaccination. This TCR derives from an adult in good health. The J gene is TRBJ1-2, the V gene TRBV13; TRBD1 matches at 8 bases. The CDR3 is CASSLGDRGQANYGYTF. CDR3 coding DNA: TGTGCCAGCAGCTTAGGTGACAGGGGACAAGCTAACTATGGCTACACCTTC.